One sample yielded the 16 T cell receptor beta chains listed below, sequenced in a study of CXCR3-negative and CXCR3-positive naive CD8 T cells. Findings of the study overall: Researchers report that CXCR3-positive naive cells carry more hydrophobic TRB CDR3s than CXCR3-negative naive cells.

The TRB cDNA libraries were prepared by 5' RACE with UMI labels. TCRdb reprocessed the 5' RACE reads, with one entry per CDR3 protein and no DNA. Here the sample table reports fewer than 90,000 distinct CDR3 sequences. No antigen has been assigned to these receptors. The sample consisted of naive CXCR3+ CD8+ T cells from blood. The subset here: CD45RO-CCR7+CD27+CD95- naive CD8+ T cells expressing CXCR3 (TNR3+). Source of these receptors: a human donor in good health. Some clones in this sample may be carry-over from other donors' samples.

V is TRBV6-6 and J is TRBJ2-5; the D call of TRBD1 rests on TCRdb alone, since no DNA is present to check it. Germline V lookup: CDR1 MNHNY, CDR2 SVGAGI (reference sequence). This CDR3 contains 14 residues. This CDR3 reads CASSPTRNVETQYF.

The rearrangement uses TRBV29-1 and TRBJ2-5; as DNA is missing, the TRBD1 call by TCRdb cannot be tested. The CDR3 has 13 residues. Germline V gene data show CDR1 as SQVTM and CDR2 as ANQGSEA. The CDR3 loop is CSVGGQAQETQYF.

The chain joins TRBV3-1 to TRBJ2-7. CDR3 length: 14 residues. Germline V gives CDR1 LGHDT, CDR2 YNNKEL (reference sequence). CDR3 residues: CASSHGLGSYEQYF.

The rearrangement uses TRBV28 and TRBJ2-1; TCRdb picks TRBD2, but there is no DNA to check that call. Germline CDR1 is MDHEN and CDR2 is SYDVKM. This CDR3 spans 18 amino acids. CDR3 sequence: CASSFGGLAGGSYNEQFF.

This rearrangement joins TRBV28 to TRBJ2-7; no DNA is available, so the TRBD1 call from TCRdb remains unchecked. The CDR3 loop spans 14 amino acids. Germline V gives CDR1 MDHEN, CDR2 SYDVKM. CDR3 sequence: CASSHRDRGDEQYF.

The chain is built from TRBV6-6 and TRBJ2-3; the TCRdb call, TRBD2, lacks DNA for checking. This CDR3 comprises 13 residues. From germline, CDR1 is MNHNY and CDR2 SVGAGI (reference sequence). CDR3: CASAGESTDTQYF.

CDR3 loop: CASTSPRDRVYEQYF. This chain joins TRBV28 and TRBJ2-7; the TRBD1 assignment by TCRdb is unverifiable without DNA. Germline CDR1 reads MDHEN; CDR2 reads SYDVKM. This CDR3 spans 15 amino acids.

The chain has TRBV7-9 and TRBJ1-2; TCRdb reports TRBD1, a call that lacks DNA to check it against. Germline lookup yields CDR1 SEHNR and CDR2 FQNEAQ (reference sequence). This CDR3 region has 14 residues. CDR3 sequence: CASSQSDRLYGYTF.

The chain employs TRBV15 and TRBJ2-2; TCRdb gives TRBD2 as the D gene, but with no DNA this cannot be confirmed. Germline CDR1 reads LNHNV; CDR2 reads YYDKDF (reference sequence). The CDR3 has 16 residues. CDR3 loop: CATSRDGGSNTGELFF.

CDR3: CASYGSPDSEKLFF. This chain uses TRBV6-5 with TRBJ1-4. This CDR3 is 14 amino acids long. Germline V gives CDR1 MNHEY, CDR2 SVGAGI.

The V call is TRBV28, the J call TRBJ2-7; TCRdb picks TRBD2, but there is no DNA to check that call. The CDR3 loop spans 17 amino acids. CDR1 MDHEN and CDR2 SYDVKM come from the germline V gene. The CDR3 sequence is CASSLVDLAGGPYEQYF.

The rearrangement joins TRBV29-1 to TRBJ2-1; TCRdb's D call, TRBD2, is unchecked because there is no DNA. CDR3 length: 15 amino acids. The germline V gene encodes CDR1 SQVTM and CDR2 ANQGSEA. The CDR3 protein is CSVGLAGETYNEQFF.

The rearrangement joins TRBV19 to TRBJ1-1. Germline loops: CDR1 LNHDA, CDR2 SQIVND (reference sequence). This CDR3 has 11 amino acids. The CDR3: CASITGTEAFF.

The chain couples TRBV28 to TRBJ1-5; TCRdb picks TRBD1, but there is no DNA to check that call. The CDR3 extends over 16 amino acids. Germline assignment: CDR1 MDHEN and CDR2 SYDVKM. The CDR3 reads CASSSWGVDSNQPQHF.

The chain links TRBV28 to TRBJ2-7; TCRdb's D gene call, TRBD1, goes unchecked for lack of DNA. CDR3 size: 14 residues. CDR1 MDHEN and CDR2 SYDVKM come from the germline V gene. CDR3: CASSLDRGIYEQYF.

The rearrangement uses TRBV4-2 and TRBJ2-7; TCRdb's D gene call, TRBD1, goes unchecked for lack of DNA. Germline V gene data show CDR1 as LGHNA and CDR2 as YNFKEQ. CDR3 length: 15 residues. The CDR3 reads CASSQVGTGDYEQYF.